The rows below give T cell receptor beta chains drawn from one sample of a study of T cells after yellow fever vaccination. One entry per CDR3 protein results from TCRdb running MiXCR on the 5' RACE reads. The data hold hundreds of thousands of distinct CDR3 sequences, with 7.5% to 9% observed a single time. Sequencing used PBMCs, obtained on the day of the first yellow fever vaccination. The receptors were sampled from a man aged 18 to 30 who received the YFV17D yellow fever vaccine. Both conserved end residues are part of each CDR3. Fields, in order: clone size, V gene, D gene, J gene, CDR3 DNA, CDR3 protein. The D gene is left open where the match is weak. Clone size is stated in some rows and not others, as once, few, many or a class when expanded.

clone_size: many; v_call: TRBV20-1; d_call: -; j_call: TRBJ1-5; cdr3_nt: TGCAGTGCTAGAGCGGGGAATCAGCCCCAGCATTTT; cdr3_aa: CSARAGNQPQHF
clone_size: few; v_call: TRBV11-2; d_call: -; j_call: TRBJ1-1; cdr3_nt: TGTGCCAGCAGCTTAAGGGATCGGGATCAGGCTGAAGCTTTCTTT; cdr3_aa: CASSLRDRDQAEAFF
clone_size: few; v_call: TRBV20-1; d_call: -; j_call: TRBJ2-7; cdr3_nt: TGCAGTGCTCGGGACTCCAAGTCCGAGCAGTACTTC; cdr3_aa: CSARDSKSEQYF
clone_size: few; v_call: TRBV4-3; d_call: -; j_call: TRBJ2-1; cdr3_nt: TGCGCCAGCAGCCAAGATCGAGGGGCCCCATTCCAGTTCTTC; cdr3_aa: CASSQDRGAPFQFF
clone_size: many; v_call: TRBV12-3/TRBV12-4; d_call: -; j_call: TRBJ2-5; cdr3_nt: TGTGCCAGCGGTAGACAAGTTGCAGAGACCCAGTACTTC; cdr3_aa: CASGRQVAETQYF
clone_size: many; v_call: TRBV20-1; d_call: -; j_call: TRBJ1-4; cdr3_nt: TGCAGTGCTAGAGACCGAACTAATGAAAAACTGTTTTTT; cdr3_aa: CSARDRTNEKLFF
clone_size: many; v_call: TRBV29-1; d_call: TRBD1; j_call: TRBJ2-7; cdr3_nt: TGCAGCTTTAAGTCCGGGACAGGGTTCTCCTACGAGCAGTACTTC; cdr3_aa: CSFKSGTGFSYEQYF
clone_size: few; v_call: TRBV7-9; d_call: -; j_call: TRBJ1-1; cdr3_nt: TGTGCCAGCAGCTGGGAAATGAGGGTAGCTTTCTTT; cdr3_aa: CASSWEMRVAFF
clone_size: many; v_call: TRBV5-4; d_call: -; j_call: TRBJ2-3; cdr3_nt: TGTGCCAGCAGCTTGGGTTACACAGATACGCAGTATTTT; cdr3_aa: CASSLGYTDTQYF
clone_size: -; v_call: TRBV6-2/TRBV6-3; d_call: -; j_call: TRBJ2-5; cdr3_nt: TGTGCCACCGGAGGACAGAACTACCAAGAGACCCAGTACTTC; cdr3_aa: CATGGQNYQETQYF
clone_size: many; v_call: TRBV4-3; d_call: -; j_call: TRBJ1-1; cdr3_nt: TGCGCCAGCAGCCCCGCGGGGGTCACTGAAGCTTTCTTT; cdr3_aa: CASSPAGVTEAFF
clone_size: -; v_call: TRBV20-1; d_call: -; j_call: TRBJ2-3; cdr3_nt: TGCAGTGCTCCGATTCCGGGGAGCACAGATACGCAGTATTTT; cdr3_aa: CSAPIPGSTDTQYF
clone_size: -; v_call: TRBV4-1; d_call: TRBD1; j_call: TRBJ2-1; cdr3_nt: TGCGCCAGCAGCCAAGGGAATTACCGGGACAGGGTCTTTTTC; cdr3_aa: CASSQGNYRDRVFF
clone_size: -; v_call: TRBV27; d_call: -; j_call: TRBJ1-6; cdr3_nt: TGTGCTACGGCAGGCGTTTATAATTCACCCCTCCACTTT; cdr3_aa: CATAGVYNSPLHF
clone_size: few; v_call: TRBV5-1; d_call: -; j_call: TRBJ2-1; cdr3_nt: TGCGCCAGCAGTCGAACCCACCTGGGAGGCGATGAGCAGTTCTTC; cdr3_aa: CASSRTHLGGDEQFF
clone_size: -; v_call: TRBV11-2; d_call: -; j_call: TRBJ2-1; cdr3_nt: TGTGCCAGCAGCTTAGGGCCTAGCGAGCAGTTCTTC; cdr3_aa: CASSLGPSEQFF
clone_size: -; v_call: TRBV7-9; d_call: -; j_call: TRBJ2-3; cdr3_nt: TGTGCCAGCAGGAGAGAAGGTGTCACAGATACGCAGTATTTT; cdr3_aa: CASRREGVTDTQYF